These 8 T cell receptor beta chains came from one sample sequenced in a study of blood T cell repertoires in COVID-19. Generated by immunoSEQ multiplex PCR, the TCRdb table keeps only in-frame clones and is missing some. Of approximately 240,000 clones listed, 75% to 85% are singletons. Sequenced input: peripheral blood. The receptors derive from a human donor in a cohort sampled during active COVID-19.

The chain carries TRBV5-1 and TRBJ1-1; TRBD1 might be the D (5 bases). Germline V gives CDR1 SGHRS, CDR2 YFSETQ. Trimming removed 4 bases from V and 10 bases from J, with 20 bases in between. The CDR3 is 14 residues long. The CDR3: CASSDTGPSRPAFF. CDR3 in DNA: TGCGCCAGCAGCGACACAGGTCCCTCACGGCCAGCTTTCTTT.

CDR3 DNA sequence: TGTGCCAGCAGTTGGTCGGACAGGGGATTGGTGCAGTACTTC. Its protein product is CASSWSDRGLVQYF. V and J are TRBV6-6 and TRBJ2-7; 9 bases line up with TRBD1. V lost 4 bases to trimming and J lost 9 bases; unmatched junction nucleotides: 10. Germline values: CDR1 MNHNY, CDR2 SVGAGI (reference sequence). The CDR3 totals 14 residues.

V gene TRBV19 combines with J gene TRBJ1-1; perhaps TRBD1 as D (5 bases). The V end was cut by 0 bases, the J end by 7 bases, with 12 bases between. This CDR3 comprises 14 residues. Germline V gene sequence: CDR1 LNHDA, CDR2 SQIVND (reference sequence). CDR3 sequence (DNA): TGTGCCAGTAGTATAGAGGGGCGGGGAAGTGAAGCTTTCTTT. Amino acid sequence: CASSIEGRGSEAFF.

This clone has a single count. The V and J genes are TRBV29-1 and TRBJ2-5; tentative D call: TRBD2 (6 bases). Trimming shortened V by 4 bases and J by 1 base, and 16 bases separated the two germline ends. The CDR3 loop spans 15 amino acids. The V gene's germline CDR1 is SQVTM and CDR2 ANQGSEA. The DNA for the CDR3 is TGCAGCGTTGGGTACGGGGGTGGGGCCCAAGAGACCCAGTACTTC. Its protein is CSVGYGGGAQETQYF.

The chain links TRBV6-2 or TRBV6-3 to TRBJ2-1; tentative D call: TRBD1 (6 bases). The V end was cut by 0 bases, the J end by 9 bases, with 18 bases between. Germline V lookup: CDR1 MNHEY, CDR2 SVGEGT. The CDR3 consists of 16 residues. DNA for the CDR3: TGTGCCAGCAGTTACTCTCCCTGGGGCGGCAGGGGTGAGCAGTTCTTC. Its protein product is CASSYSPWGGRGEQFF.

The rearrangement joins TRBV11-2 to TRBJ1-2, with D uncertain. V lost 1 base to trimming and J lost 11 bases, with 14 bases between them. Germline values: CDR1 SGHAT, CDR2 FQNNGV. The CDR3 loop spans 13 amino acids. CDR3 bases: TGTGCCAGCAGCTTAGGGGGTTCGTCGGGGTACACCTTC. Residues: CASSLGGSSGYTF.

The chain couples TRBV29-1 to TRBJ1-5; 9 bases map to TRBD1. Trimming removed 6 bases from V and 4 bases from J; junction bases left unmatched: 4. There are 13 residues in the CDR3. The germline gives CDR1 SQVTM, CDR2 ANQGSEA. In DNA, the CDR3 is TGCAGCGTACCGGGACAGGGAAATCAGCCCCAGCATTTT. It is translated as CSVPGQGNQPQHF.

The chain is built from TRBV5-1 and TRBJ2-2, with TRBD2 matching 9 bases. The CDR3 totals 15 residues. The ends lost 0 bases at V and 3 bases at J; junction bases unmatched: 0. Germline CDR1 and CDR2: SGHRS and YFSETQ. The CDR3 DNA sequence: TGCGCCAGCAGCTTGGGCGGGAGGGACACCGGGGAGCTGTTTTTT. Its translation: CASSLGGRDTGELFF. Supplemented by reference TRBV5-1 and TRBJ2-2, the full variable domain reads KAGVTQTPRYLIKTRGQQVTLSCSPISGHRSVSWYQQTPGQGLQFLFEYFSETQRNKGNFPGRFSGRQFSNSRSEMNVSTLELGDSALYLCASSLGGRDTGELFFGEGSRLTVL.